This T cell receptor beta chain was identified in a study of metastatic and nonmetastatic thyroid tumors. Findings and caveats of the study: Malignant thyroid tumors reportedly had TCR beta diversity that was significantly higher than in benign nodules, in blood and tumor.

CDR1 is MNHNS, CDR2 SASEGT, per germline. The CDR3 runs to 17 residues. The V gene lost 5 bases and the J gene lost 0 bases, with 14 bases spanning the gap. TCRdb reanalyzed the PCR reads via MiXCR. The top ten hold approximately 15% of the sample, which has 25,000 to 35,000 clones, over 20% seen once. This clone is labeled medium-sized. Its antigen is still unknown. No treatment of any kind had been given to any patient before thyroid surgery. This receptor was taken from a female donor with papillary thyroid cancer or a benign thyroid nodule (not recorded which). Some clones in this sample may be carry-over from other donors' samples. The sample was blood. The J gene is TRBJ2-6, the V gene TRBV6-1; weak D call: TRBD2 (5 bases). The CDR3 coding sequence is TGTGCCAGCAGTCTAGCCCGGAGACTCTCTGGGGCCAACGTCCTGACTTTC. This codes for CASSLARRLSGANVLTF.